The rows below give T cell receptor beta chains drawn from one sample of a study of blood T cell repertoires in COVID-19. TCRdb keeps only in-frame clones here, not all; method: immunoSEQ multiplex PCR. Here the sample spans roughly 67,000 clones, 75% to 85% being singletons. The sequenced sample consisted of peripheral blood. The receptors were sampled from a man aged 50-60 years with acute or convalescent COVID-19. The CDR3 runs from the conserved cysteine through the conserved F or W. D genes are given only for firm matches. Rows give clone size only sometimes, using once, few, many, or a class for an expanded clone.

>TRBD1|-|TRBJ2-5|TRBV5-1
TGCGCCAGCAGCATGACTCAGGGGGCTCTAGAGACCCAGTACTTC
CASSMTQGALETQYF
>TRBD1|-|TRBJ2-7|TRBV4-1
TGCGCCAGCAGCCAAACCGGGACAGGAACCTACGAGCAGTACTTC
CASSQTGTGTYEQYF
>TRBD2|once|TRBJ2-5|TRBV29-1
TGCAGCGTTGAAGATCTTACTAGCGGGGGTTCGTACCAAGAGACCCAGTACTTC
CSVEDLTSGGSYQETQYF
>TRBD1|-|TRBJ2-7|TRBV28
TGTGCCAGCAGCGGACAGGGGATAGAGCAGTACTTC
CASSGQGIEQYF
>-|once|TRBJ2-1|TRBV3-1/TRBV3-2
TGTGCCAGCAGCCCCGTTGGCGACAGGAGGCATGAGCAGTTCTTC
CASSPVGDRRHEQFF
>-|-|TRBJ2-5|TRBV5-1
TGCGCCAGCAGCTTGGAGCTCCCTACGGGGACCCAGTACTTC
CASSLELPTGTQYF
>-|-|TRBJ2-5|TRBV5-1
TGCGCCAGCATGGAGCAAGAGACCCAGTACTTC
CASMEQETQYF
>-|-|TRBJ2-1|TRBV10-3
TGTGCCATCAGTGAGGTAGGGGCCTCCGAGCAGTTCTTC
CAISEVGASEQFF
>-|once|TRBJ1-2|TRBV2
TGTGCCAGCAGCCCTCGGGCAGGGACTGACTATGGCTACACCTTC
CASSPRAGTDYGYTF
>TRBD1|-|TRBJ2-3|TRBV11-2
TGTGCCAGCAGCGGGACAGGGATCACAGATACGCAGTATTTT
CASSGTGITDTQYF
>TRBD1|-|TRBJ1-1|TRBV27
TGTGCCAGCGGGGCAGGGGGCTTTGGTACTGAAGCTTTCTTT
CASGAGGFGTEAFF
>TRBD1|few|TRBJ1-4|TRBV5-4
TGTGCCAGCAGCTTGACAGGGGGCGGGAATGAAAAACTGTTTTTT
CASSLTGGGNEKLFF
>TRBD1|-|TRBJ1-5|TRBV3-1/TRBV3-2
TGTGCCAGCAGCCAAGATTCCAGGGGGAATCAGCCCCAGCATTTT
CASSQDSRGNQPQHF
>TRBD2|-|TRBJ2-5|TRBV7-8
TGTGCCAGCAGAGAGGGACTAGCGGTTCAAGAGACCCAGTACTTC
CASREGLAVQETQYF
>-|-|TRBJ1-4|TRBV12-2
TGTGCAAGTCGCTTAGTCCTTCTCCTAGCCGGGACAGGTAAAAAACTGTTTTTT
CASRLVLLLAGTGKKLFF
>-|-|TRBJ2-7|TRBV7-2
TGTGCCAGCAGCTACCTAGGTTACGAGCAGTACTTC
CASSYLGYEQYF
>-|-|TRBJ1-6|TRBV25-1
TGTGCCAGCAGTGAGGAGGTATCACCCCTCCACTTT
CASSEEVSPLHF
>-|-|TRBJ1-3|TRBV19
TGTGCCAGTATTAGGTGGGGAGCTGGAAACACCATATATTTT
CASIRWGAGNTIYF
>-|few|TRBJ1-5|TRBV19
TGTGCCAGTAGTAGAACGGGGGGAACGACCAATCAGCCCCAGCATTTT
CASSRTGGTTNQPQHF
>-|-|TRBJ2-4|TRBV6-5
TGTGCCAGCACCCCGGACAGAAACATTCAGTACTTC
CASTPDRNIQYF
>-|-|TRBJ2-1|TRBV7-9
TGTGCCAGCAGCCACGACAGGCTCTACAATGAGCAGTTCTTC
CASSHDRLYNEQFF
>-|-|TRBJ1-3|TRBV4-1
TGCGCCAGCAGCCAAGGAGTCCGGAGCTCTGGAAACACCATATATTTT
CASSQGVRSSGNTIYF
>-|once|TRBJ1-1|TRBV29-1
TGCAGCGCCCTCGGGTCGGGAAGAAACACTGAAGCTTTCTTT
CSALGSGRNTEAFF
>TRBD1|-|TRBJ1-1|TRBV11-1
TGTGCCAGCAGCTCGGACAGGGGATTTACTGAAGCTTTCTTT
CASSSDRGFTEAFF
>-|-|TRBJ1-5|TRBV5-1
TGCGCCAGCAGCTTGGTCGGGGTAAGCAATCAGCCCCAGCATTTT
CASSLVGVSNQPQHF
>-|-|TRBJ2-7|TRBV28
TGTGCCAGCAGTCCCGGAGGGCAGCCTTCCTACGAGCAGTACTTC
CASSPGGQPSYEQYF
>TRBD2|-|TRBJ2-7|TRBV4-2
TGTGCCAGCAGCCCGGGACTACTCGGAGACGAGCAGTACTTC
CASSPGLLGDEQYF
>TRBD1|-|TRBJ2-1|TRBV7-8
TGTGCCAGCAGCTTCAACAGGGGGCAAAGCTCCTACAATGAGCAGTTCTTC
CASSFNRGQSSYNEQFF
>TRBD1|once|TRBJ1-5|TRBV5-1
TGCGCCAGCAGCCCGGACGGACAGGGCAATCAGCCCCAGCATTTT
CASSPDGQGNQPQHF
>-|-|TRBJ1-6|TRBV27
TGTGCCAGCAGTTTATTCCAGGGTTCACCCCTCCACTTT
CASSLFQGSPLHF
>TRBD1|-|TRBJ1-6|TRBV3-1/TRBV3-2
TGTGCCAGCAGCTATTACAGGGGTGATTCACCCCTCCACTTT
CASSYYRGDSPLHF
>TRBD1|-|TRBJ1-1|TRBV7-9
TGTGCCGTCACAGGGGTTTTGAACACTGAAGCTTTCTTT
CAVTGVLNTEAFF
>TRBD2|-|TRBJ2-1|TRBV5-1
TGCGCCAGCAGCTTGAGGCGGGGGACCAACAATGAGCAGTTCTTC
CASSLRRGTNNEQFF
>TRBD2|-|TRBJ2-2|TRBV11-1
TGTGCCAGCGGGAGGGAATACACCGGGGAGCTGTTTTTT
CASGREYTGELFF
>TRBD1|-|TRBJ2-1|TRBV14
TGTGCCAGCAGCCAACCAATCGGGACAGGTTACAATGAGCAGTTCTTC
CASSQPIGTGYNEQFF
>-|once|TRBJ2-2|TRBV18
TGTGCCAGCTCACCTGGACTCCTGAACGCCGGGGAGCTGTTTTTT
CASSPGLLNAGELFF
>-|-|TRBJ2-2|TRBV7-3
TGTGCCAGCAGGGAAGGACAGCTCACCGGGGAGCTGTTTTTT
CASREGQLTGELFF
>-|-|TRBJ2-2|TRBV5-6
TGTGCCAGCTGCTTGGCTTCGTTGAGCACCGGGGAGCTGTTTTTT
CASCLASLSTGELFF
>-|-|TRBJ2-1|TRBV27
TGTGCCAGCACCAGGGGCCGAGGCTACAATGAGCAGTTCTTC
CASTRGRGYNEQFF
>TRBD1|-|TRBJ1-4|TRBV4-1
TGCGCCAGCAGCCAAGCCCTGCCACAGGGGGCGGTGAATGAAAAACTGTTTTTT
CASSQALPQGAVNEKLFF
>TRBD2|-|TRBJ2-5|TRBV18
TGTGCCAGCTCACCACGGTCGGCTAGCGGGGGGCTGGCCCAGTACTTC
CASSPRSASGGLAQYF
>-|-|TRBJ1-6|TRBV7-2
TGTGCCAGCAGCTCAAATCCTAATTCACCCCTCCACTTT
CASSSNPNSPLHF
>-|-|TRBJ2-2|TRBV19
TGTGCCAGTAGTTCACACAGGGACGGGAACACCGGGGAGCTGTTTTTT
CASSSHRDGNTGELFF
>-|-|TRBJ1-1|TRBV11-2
TGTGCCAGCAGCTTATACGGGGAAAACACTGAAGCTTTCTTT
CASSLYGENTEAFF
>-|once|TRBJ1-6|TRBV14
TGTGCCAGCAGCCCCAGGAAAGATTCACCCCTCCACTTT
CASSPRKDSPLHF
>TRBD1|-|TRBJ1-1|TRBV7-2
TGTGCCAGCAGCCTTACTGGGACAGGGCGGACTGAAGCTTTCTTT
CASSLTGTGRTEAFF
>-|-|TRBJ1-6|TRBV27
TGTGCCAGCAACCCAGGGGCTCCCAGCTCCTATAATTCACCCCTCCACTTT
CASNPGAPSSYNSPLHF
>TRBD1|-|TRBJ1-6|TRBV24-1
TGTGCCACCCGGGACAGGGGTGTCGGTGGTTCACCCCTCCACTTT
CATRDRGVGGSPLHF
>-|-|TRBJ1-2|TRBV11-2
TGTGCCAGCAGCTTAGCCAGCTATGGCTACACCTTC
CASSLASYGYTF
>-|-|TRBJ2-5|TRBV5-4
TGTGCCAGCAGCTTAGGACTCTCGCTTCAAGAGACCCAGTACTTC
CASSLGLSLQETQYF
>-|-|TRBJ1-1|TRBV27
TGTGCCAGCAGTCCCCCCGGCGGTGAAACTGAAGCTTTCTTT
CASSPPGGETEAFF
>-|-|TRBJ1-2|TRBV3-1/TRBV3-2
TGTGCCAGCAGCCAATCGACAGCGTATGGCTACACCTTC
CASSQSTAYGYTF
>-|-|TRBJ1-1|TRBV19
TGTGCCAGTAGTATAGACTTCATACAGAACACTGAAGCTTTCTTT
CASSIDFIQNTEAFF
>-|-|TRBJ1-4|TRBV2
TGTGCCAGCAGGGACAGTATTAATGAAAAACTGTTTTTT
CASRDSINEKLFF
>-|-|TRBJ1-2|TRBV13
TGTGCCAGCAGCCTGACCACGCTGGGGCCAGAAGGCTACACCTTC
CASSLTTLGPEGYTF
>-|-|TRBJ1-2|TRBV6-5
TGTGCCAGCACCAAGGGGTCGGTCGTGGGCTACACCTTC
CASTKGSVVGYTF
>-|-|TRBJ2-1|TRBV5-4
TGTGCCAGCAGCAAGAGCCCATTCAATGAGCAGTTCTTC
CASSKSPFNEQFF
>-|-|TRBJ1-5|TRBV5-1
TGCGCCAGCAGCTTGGTGTCTGGGGAGGGCCAGCCCCAGCATTTT
CASSLVSGEGQPQHF
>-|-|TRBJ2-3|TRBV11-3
TGTGCCAGCAGCTTGGAGACTACGAATTTAGATACGCAGTATTTT
CASSLETTNLDTQYF